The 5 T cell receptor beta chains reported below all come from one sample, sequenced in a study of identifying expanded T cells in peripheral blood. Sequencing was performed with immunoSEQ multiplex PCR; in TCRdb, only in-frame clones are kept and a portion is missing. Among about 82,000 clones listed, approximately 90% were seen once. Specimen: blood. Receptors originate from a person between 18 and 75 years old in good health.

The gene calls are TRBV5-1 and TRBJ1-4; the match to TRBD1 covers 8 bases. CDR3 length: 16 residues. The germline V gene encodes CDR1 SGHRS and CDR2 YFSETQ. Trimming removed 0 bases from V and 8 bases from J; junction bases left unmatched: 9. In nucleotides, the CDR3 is TGCGCCAGCAGCTTGGGAAGCCGACAGGGGCGAGAAAAACTGTTTTTT. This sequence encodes CASSLGSRQGREKLFF.

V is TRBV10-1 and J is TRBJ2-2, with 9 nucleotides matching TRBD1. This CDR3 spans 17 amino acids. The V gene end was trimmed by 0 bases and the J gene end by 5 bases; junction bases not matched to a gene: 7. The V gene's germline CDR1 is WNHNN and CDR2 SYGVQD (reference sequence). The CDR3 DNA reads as TGCGCCAGCAGTGAGTCTCTACCGGGACAGGGAACCGGGGAGCTGTTTTTT. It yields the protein CASSESLPGQGTGELFF.

The CDR3 region is CASTGQGWHDYTF. For the CDR3, the DNA is TGTGCCAGTACCGGACAGGGATGGCATGACTACACCTTC. This chain uses TRBV19 with TRBJ1-2, with 8 positions matching TRBD1. CDR1 is LNHDA, CDR2 SQIVND, per germline (reference sequence). The V gene end was trimmed by 7 bases and the J gene end by 10 bases; junction bases not matched to a gene: 11. The CDR3 is 13 amino acids.

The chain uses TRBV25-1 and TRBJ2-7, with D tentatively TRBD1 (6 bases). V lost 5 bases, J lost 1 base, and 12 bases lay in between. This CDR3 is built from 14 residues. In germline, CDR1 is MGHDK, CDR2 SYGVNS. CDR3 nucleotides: TGTGCCAGCAGTACAAGGACAGAATCCTACGAGCAGTACTTC. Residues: CASSTRTESYEQYF.

Here the CDR3 reads CASSQDWEGRVGYTF. CDR3 nucleotides: TGCGCCAGCAGCCAAGACTGGGAGGGGAGGGTTGGCTACACCTTC. The J gene is TRBJ1-2, the V gene TRBV4-1; possible D gene TRBD1, 5 bases. CDR3 size: 15 residues. The germline V and J ends were trimmed by 0 bases and 7 bases, with 15 bases remaining between them. CDR1 MGHRA and CDR2 YSYEKL come from the germline V gene.